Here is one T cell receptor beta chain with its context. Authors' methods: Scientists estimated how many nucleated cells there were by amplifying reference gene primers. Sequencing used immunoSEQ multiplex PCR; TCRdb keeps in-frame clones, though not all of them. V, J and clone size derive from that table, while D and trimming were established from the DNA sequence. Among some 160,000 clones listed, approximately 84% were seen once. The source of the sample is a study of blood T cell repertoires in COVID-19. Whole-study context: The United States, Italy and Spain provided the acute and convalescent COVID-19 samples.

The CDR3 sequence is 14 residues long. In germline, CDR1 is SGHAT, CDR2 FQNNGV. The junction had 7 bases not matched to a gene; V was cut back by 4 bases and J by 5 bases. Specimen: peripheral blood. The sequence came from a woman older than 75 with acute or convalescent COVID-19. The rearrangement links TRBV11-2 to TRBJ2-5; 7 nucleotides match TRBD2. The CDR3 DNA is TGTGCCAGCAGCTCTCGATGGGGAGGGGAGACCCAGTACTTC. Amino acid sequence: CASSSRWGGETQYF.